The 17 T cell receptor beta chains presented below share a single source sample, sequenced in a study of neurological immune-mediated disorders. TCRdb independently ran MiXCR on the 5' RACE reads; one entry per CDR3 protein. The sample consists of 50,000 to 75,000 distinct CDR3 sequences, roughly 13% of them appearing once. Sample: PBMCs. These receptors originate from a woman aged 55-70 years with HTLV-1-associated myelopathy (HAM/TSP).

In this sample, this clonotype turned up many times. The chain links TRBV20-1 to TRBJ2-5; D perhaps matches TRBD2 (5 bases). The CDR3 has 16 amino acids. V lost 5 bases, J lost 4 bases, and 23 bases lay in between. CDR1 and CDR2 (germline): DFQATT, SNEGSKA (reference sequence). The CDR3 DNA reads TGCAGTGCTCGCCCATCGGGGTTTGGTGGTGGAGAGACCCAGTACTTC. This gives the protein CSARPSGFGGGETQYF.

The CDR3 sequence is CSVVWDRVYEQYF. The DNA of the CDR3 is TGCAGCGTTGTATGGGACAGGGTTTACGAGCAGTACTTC. The chain has TRBV29-1 and TRBJ2-7; TRBD1 matches at 9 bases. The germline V gene encodes CDR1 SQVTM and CDR2 ANQGSEA. This CDR3 is built from 13 residues. V shed 4 bases and J 4 bases; nucleotides not matched to a gene: 5.

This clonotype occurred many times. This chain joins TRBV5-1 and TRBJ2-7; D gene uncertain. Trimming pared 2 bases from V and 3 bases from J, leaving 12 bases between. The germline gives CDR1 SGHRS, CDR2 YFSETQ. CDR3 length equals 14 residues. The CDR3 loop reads CASSLERIGYEQYF. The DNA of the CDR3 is TGCGCCAGCAGCTTAGAACGGATAGGCTACGAGCAGTACTTC.

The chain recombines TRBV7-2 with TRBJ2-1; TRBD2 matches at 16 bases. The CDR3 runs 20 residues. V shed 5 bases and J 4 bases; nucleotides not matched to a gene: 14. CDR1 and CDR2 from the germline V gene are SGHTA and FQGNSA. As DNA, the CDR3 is TGTGCCAGCAGCAAATTTACCGGGACTAGCGGGAGGGTGGGATACAATGAGCAGTTCTTC. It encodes CASSKFTGTSGRVGYNEQFF.

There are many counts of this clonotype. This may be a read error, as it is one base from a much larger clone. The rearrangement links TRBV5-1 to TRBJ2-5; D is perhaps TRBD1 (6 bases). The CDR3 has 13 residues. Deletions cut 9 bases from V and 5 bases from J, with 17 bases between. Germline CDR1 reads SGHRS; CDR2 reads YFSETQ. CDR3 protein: CANRNNREETQYF. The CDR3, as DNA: TGCGCCAACAGAAACAACAGGGAGGAGACCCAGTACTTC. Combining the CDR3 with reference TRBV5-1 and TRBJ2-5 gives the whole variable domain KAGVTQTPRYLIKTRGQQVTLSCSPISGHRSVSWYQQTPGQGLQFLFEYFSETQRNKGNFPGRFSGRQFSNSRSEMNVSTLELGDSALYLCANRNNREETQYFGPGTRLLVL.

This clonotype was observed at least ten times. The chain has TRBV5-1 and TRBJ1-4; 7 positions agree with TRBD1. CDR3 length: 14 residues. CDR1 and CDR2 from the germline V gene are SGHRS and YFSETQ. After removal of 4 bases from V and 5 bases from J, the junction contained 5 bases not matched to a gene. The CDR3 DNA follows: TGCGCCAGCAGCCCTACAGGGGCGAATGAAAAACTGTTTTTT. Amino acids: CASSPTGANEKLFF.

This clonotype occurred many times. This chain's CDR3 is CASSLAWKPPYEQYF. The CDR3 DNA reads as TGTGCCAGCAGTTTAGCTTGGAAACCGCCCTACGAGCAGTACTTC. The chain has TRBV12-3 or TRBV12-4 and TRBJ2-7; D unclear. Trimming stripped 0 bases from V and 2 bases from J, with 11 bases between. This CDR3 region has 15 residues.

The CDR3 reads CASQVVSGNTIYF. The CDR3 region has the DNA TGTGCCAGCCAGGTGGTCTCTGGAAACACCATATATTTT. The chain couples TRBV12-3 or TRBV12-4 to TRBJ1-3; D not resolved. CDR3 size: 13 residues. V was shortened by 8 bases and J by 0 bases, with 8 bases between the two germline ends.

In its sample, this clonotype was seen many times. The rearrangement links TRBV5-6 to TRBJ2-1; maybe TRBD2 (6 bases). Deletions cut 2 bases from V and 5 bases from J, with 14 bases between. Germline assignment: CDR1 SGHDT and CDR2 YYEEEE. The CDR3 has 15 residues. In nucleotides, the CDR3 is TGTGCCAGCAGCTTTCTGAAGGAGGGACACAATGAGCAGTTCTTC. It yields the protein CASSFLKEGHNEQFF.

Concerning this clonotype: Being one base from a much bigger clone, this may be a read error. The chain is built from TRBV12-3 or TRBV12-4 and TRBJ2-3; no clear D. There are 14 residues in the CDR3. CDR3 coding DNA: TGTGCCGGCAGTCCCCGTTCCCGCACAGATACGCAGTATTTT. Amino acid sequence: CAGSPRSRTDTQYF.

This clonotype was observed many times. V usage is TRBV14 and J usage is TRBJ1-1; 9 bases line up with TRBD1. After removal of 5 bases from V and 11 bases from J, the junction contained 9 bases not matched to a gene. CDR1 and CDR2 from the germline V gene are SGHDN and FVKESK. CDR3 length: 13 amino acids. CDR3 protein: CASSGRDRVSAFF. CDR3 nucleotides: TGTGCCAGCAGCGGCCGGGACAGGGTTTCGGCTTTCTTT.

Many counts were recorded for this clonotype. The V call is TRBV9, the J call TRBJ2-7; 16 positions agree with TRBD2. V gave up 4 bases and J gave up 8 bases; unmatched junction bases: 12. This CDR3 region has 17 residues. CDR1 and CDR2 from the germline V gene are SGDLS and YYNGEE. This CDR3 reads CASSPGTSGRASIKQYF. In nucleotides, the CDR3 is TGTGCCAGCAGCCCCGGGACTAGCGGGAGGGCTTCGATAAAGCAGTACTTC. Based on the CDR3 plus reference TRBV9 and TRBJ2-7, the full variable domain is DSGVTQTPKHLITATGQRVTLRCSPRSGDLSVYWYQQSLDQGLQFLIQYYNGEERAKGNILERFSAQQFPDLHSELNLSSLELGDSALYFCASSPGTSGRASIKQYFGPGTRLTVT.

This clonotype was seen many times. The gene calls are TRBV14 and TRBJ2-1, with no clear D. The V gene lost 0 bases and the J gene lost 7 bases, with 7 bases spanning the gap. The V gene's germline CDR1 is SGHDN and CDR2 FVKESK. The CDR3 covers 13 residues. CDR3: CASSQDLGNEQFF. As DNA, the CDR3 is TGTGCCAGCAGCCAAGATCTGGGGAATGAGCAGTTCTTC.

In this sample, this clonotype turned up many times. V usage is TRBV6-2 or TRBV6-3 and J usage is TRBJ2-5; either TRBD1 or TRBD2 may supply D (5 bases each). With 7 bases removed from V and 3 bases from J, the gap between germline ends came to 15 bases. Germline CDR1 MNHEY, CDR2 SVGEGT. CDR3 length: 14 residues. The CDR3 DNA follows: TGTGCCAGCAACGAGTGGGGGAAGAAAGAGACCCAGTACTTC. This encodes CASNEWGKKETQYF.

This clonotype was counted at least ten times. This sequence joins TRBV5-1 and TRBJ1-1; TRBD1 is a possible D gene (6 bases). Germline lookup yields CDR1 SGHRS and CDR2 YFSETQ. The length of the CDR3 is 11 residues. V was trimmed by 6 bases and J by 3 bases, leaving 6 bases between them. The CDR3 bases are TGCGCCAGCAAGGGGGACACTGAAGCTTTCTTT. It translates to CASKGDTEAFF.

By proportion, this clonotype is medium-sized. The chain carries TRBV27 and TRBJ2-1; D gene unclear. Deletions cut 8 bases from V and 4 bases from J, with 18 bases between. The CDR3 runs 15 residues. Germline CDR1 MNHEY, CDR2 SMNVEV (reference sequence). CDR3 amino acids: CASWPGQLGYNEQFF. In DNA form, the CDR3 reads TGTGCCAGCTGGCCCGGCCAGTTGGGTTACAATGAGCAGTTCTTC.

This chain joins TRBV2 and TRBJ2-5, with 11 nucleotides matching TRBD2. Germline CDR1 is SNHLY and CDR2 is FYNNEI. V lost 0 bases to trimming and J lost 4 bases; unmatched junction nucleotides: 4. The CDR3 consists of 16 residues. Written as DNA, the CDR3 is TGTGCCAGCAGTGAAGCACTAGCGGGAGTCACAGAGACCCAGTACTTC. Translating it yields CASSEALAGVTETQYF.